These T cell receptor beta chains were read from a single sample in a study of T cell repertoires in cytomegalovirus infection. MiXCR, run by TCRdb on the reads, gives a single entry per CDR3 protein. The sample shows about 98,000 distinct CDR3 sequences, 16% of them seen only once. Sample: PBMCs. Source of these receptors: a human donor in good health (CMV status not recorded). Some clones in this sample may be carry-over from other donors' samples. The CDR3 runs from the conserved cysteine through the conserved F or W. D genes are given only for firm matches. Clone size is not always given. Where it is, it says once, few, many or a class for expanded clones.

j_gene,abundance,v_gene,d_gene,CDR3aa,CDR3nt
TRBJ1-1,many,TRBV2,TRBD1,CASSEGQETEAFF,TGTGCCAGCAGTGAGGGACAGGAGACTGAAGCTTTCTTT
TRBJ1-3,many,TRBV4-3,TRBD1,CASSPTGLSRNTIYF,TGCGCCAGCAGCCCGACAGGGCTTTCCAGAAACACCATATATTTT
TRBJ1-5,many,TRBV7-2,-,CASSLRKQLPQHF,TGTGCCAGCAGCCTCCGAAAACAGTTGCCCCAGCATTTT
TRBJ1-4,-,TRBV28,-,CASSFGGVGEKLFF,TGTGCCAGCAGTTTCGGAGGGGTTGGGGAAAAACTGTTTTTT
TRBJ2-7,few,TRBV28,TRBD1,CASSPGQGASLHEQYF,TGTGCCAGCAGTCCGGGACAGGGGGCGTCCCTCCACGAGCAGTACTTC
TRBJ2-3,many,TRBV7-2,-,CASSLKRGGGADTQYF,TGTGCCAGCAGCCTAAAGAGGGGGGGGGGTGCAGATACGCAGTATTTT
TRBJ2-1,-,TRBV19,TRBD2,CATGTGGPEEHFF,TGTGCCACGGGAACGGGGGGGCCAGAGGAGCATTTCTTC
TRBJ2-3,-,TRBV20-1,-,CSARDPQGWSTDTQYF,TGCAGTGCTAGAGACCCCCAGGGTTGGTCCACAGATACGCAGTATTTT
TRBJ1-2,-,TRBV4-1,-,CASSQGTATNYGYTF,TGCGCCAGCAGCCAAGGGACGGCGACGAACTATGGCTACACCTTC
TRBJ1-1,many,TRBV25-1,-,CASRNQGLTEAFF,TGTGCCAGCAGGAATCAGGGGCTCACTGAAGCTTTCTTT
TRBJ2-1,many,TRBV6-1,TRBD1,CASGRGGQLAYNEQFF,TGTGCCAGCGGGCGTGGGGGACAGCTCGCCTACAATGAGCAGTTCTTC
TRBJ1-1,many,TRBV27,-,CASRNRENTEAFF,TGTGCCAGCAGGAACAGGGAGAACACTGAAGCTTTCTTT
TRBJ1-1,-,TRBV7-9,-,CASSWETLNTEAFF,TGTGCCAGCAGCTGGGAAACGTTGAACACTGAAGCTTTCTTT
TRBJ1-2,many,TRBV7-8,-,CASSLGSGPWEYGYTF,TGTGCCAGCAGCTTAGGTTCAGGACCCTGGGAGTATGGCTACACCTTC
TRBJ2-4,once,TRBV6-1,-,CASSEPTLDIQYF,TGTGCCAGCAGCGAACCGACTCTGGACATTCAGTACTTC
TRBJ2-7,-,TRBV12-3/TRBV12-4,TRBD1,CASSYKGATYEQYF,TGTGCCAGCAGTTACAAGGGGGCTACCTACGAGCAGTACTTC